The 18 T cell receptor beta chains reported below all come from one sample, sequenced in a study of post-analysis software for immune sequencing data. Overall study findings and caveats: When patients were compared with controls, about 5 TRBV segments were more frequent, TRBV5-6, TRBV5-1 and TRBV20-1 among them.

Unique-molecular-identifier-tagged TCR beta cDNA libraries were used. TCRdb reprocessed the PCR reads via MiXCR and lists one record per CDR3 protein. The sample has under 650,000 distinct CDR3 sequences; roughly 45% are singletons. These receptors are not linked to any known antigen. Sequenced input: blood. The receptors originated from a girl aged 10 to 17 with multiple sclerosis.

This clonotype came up a few times. The rearrangement uses TRBV20-1 and TRBJ2-7; D is possibly TRBD1 or TRBD2 (5 bases each). V lost 4 bases and J 3 bases, leaving 10 bases between the germline ends. The CDR3 is 12 amino acids. Per the germline V gene, CDR1 is DFQATT and CDR2 is SNEGSKA (reference sequence). The CDR3 nucleotides read TGCAGTGCTACCGGGGCCGACTACGAGCAGTACTTC. It encodes CSATGADYEQYF.

This clonotype has only a few counts. The genes are TRBV29-1 and TRBJ2-1, with D possibly TRBD1 on 6 matching bases. From germline, CDR1 is SQVTM and CDR2 ANQGSEA. CDR3 length: 12 amino acids. The V end was cut by 8 bases, the J end by 6 bases, with 14 bases between. CDR3 sequence (DNA): TGCAGCTTGGGAAGGGACACCAATGAGCAGTTCTTC. Its translation is CSLGRDTNEQFF.

This clonotype was seen repeatedly, ten times or more. The gene calls are TRBV12-3 or TRBV12-4 and TRBJ1-6; tentatively, D is TRBD1 (6 bases). V lost 8 bases to trimming and J lost 7 bases, with 15 bases between them. The CDR3 totals 14 residues. CDR3 DNA sequence: TGTGCCAGCCAATGGGGGGCGGGGAATTCACCCCTCCACTTT. Its protein product is CASQWGAGNSPLHF.

V is TRBV7-6 and J is TRBJ2-2; D might be TRBD2 (5 bases). Per germline, CDR1 SGHVS and CDR2 FNYEAQ. V was pared by 4 bases and J by 1 base, with 10 bases between. CDR3 size: 15 residues. The CDR3 bases are TGTGCCAGCAGCTCCCAGCGGAGGAACACCGGGGAGCTGTTTTTT. Its translation: CASSSQRRNTGELFF.

The chain recombines TRBV20-1 with TRBJ2-5; tentatively, D is TRBD2 (5 bases). V was cut by 6 bases and J by 3 bases, with 14 bases left in between. The CDR3 has 13 amino acids. The germline gives CDR1 DFQATT, CDR2 SNEGSKA (reference sequence). The DNA for the CDR3 is TGCAGTGCCCCGCCCCCGGGGAAAGAGACCCAGTACTTC. Its protein product is CSAPPPGKETQYF.

V gene TRBV3-1 combines with J gene TRBJ2-1; D not certain. This CDR3 spans 12 amino acids. Trimming took off 2 bases at V and 8 bases at J, with 7 bases between the two ends. Germline values: CDR1 LGHDT, CDR2 YNNKEL (reference sequence). CDR3 sequence (DNA): TGTGCCAGCAGCCAATTTGACGATGAGCAGTTCTTC. Its protein product is CASSQFDDEQFF.

The J gene is TRBJ2-4, the V gene TRBV11-3; D is undetermined. CDR1 and CDR2 (germline): SGHNT, YENEEA. CDR3 length: 17 amino acids. V was cut by 4 bases and J by 1 base, with 17 bases left in between. This CDR3 reads CASSWASDLSAKNIQYF. The CDR3 DNA is TGTGCCAGCAGCTGGGCCAGTGACCTCTCGGCCAAAAACATTCAGTACTTC.

This sequence joins TRBV4-1 and TRBJ1-5; D gene unclear. The V end was cut by 1 base, the J end by 3 bases, with 10 bases between. CDR1 is MGHRA and CDR2 is YSYEKL in the germline V gene. The CDR3 loop spans 15 amino acids. The CDR3 sequence: CASSQGGFYNQPQHF. CDR3 DNA sequence: TGCGCCAGCAGCCAAGGAGGTTTTTACAATCAGCCCCAGCATTTT.

This clonotype occurred a few times. The J gene is TRBJ2-4, the V gene TRBV2; D could derive from TRBD1 or TRBD2 (5 bases each). Trimming stripped 5 bases from V and 5 bases from J, with 13 bases between. From germline, CDR1 is SNHLY and CDR2 FYNNEI. This CDR3 has 14 residues. The chain's CDR3 is CASSPRGVENIQYF. CDR3 nucleotides: TGTGCCAGCAGTCCCCGGGGCGTAGAAAACATTCAGTACTTC. Full variable domain (outside the CDR3, taken from reference TRBV2 and TRBJ2-4): EPEVTQTPSHQVTQMGQEVILRCVPISNHLYFYWYRQILGQKVEFLVSFYNNEISEKSEIFDDQFSVERPDGSNFTLKIRSTKLEDSAMYFCASSPRGVENIQYFGAGTRLSVL.

This sequence joins TRBV7-8 and TRBJ2-1; 9 nucleotides match TRBD2. The CDR3 sequence is 15 residues long. The V segment lost 1 base and the J segment 7 bases; nucleotides outside the gene matches: 5. The germline CDR1 and CDR2 sequences are SGHVS and FQNEAQ. The CDR3 DNA sequence: TGTGCCAGCAGCTTAGGCGGCGGGGGGGGGAATGAGCAGTTCTTC. Its translation: CASSLGGGGGNEQFF.

The rearrangement joins TRBV29-1 to TRBJ2-1; the D gene is possibly TRBD1 (6 bases). CDR1 is SQVTM and CDR2 is ANQGSEA in the germline V gene. The CDR3 spans 14 residues. V lost 4 bases and J 7 bases, leaving 17 bases between the germline ends. CDR3 in amino acids: CSVALGAWSNEQFF. The CDR3 DNA follows: TGCAGCGTTGCACTGGGGGCTTGGTCAAATGAGCAGTTCTTC.

The V gene is TRBV12-3 or TRBV12-4, the J gene TRBJ2-1; weak D call: TRBD1 (6 bases). The CDR3 is 17 residues long. Trimming pared 5 bases from V and 5 bases from J, leaving 22 bases between. This CDR3 is CASSPLGGTSKDNEQFF. In nucleotides, the CDR3 is TGTGCCAGCAGTCCCTTAGGGGGAACCAGCAAAGACAATGAGCAGTTCTTC.

This sequence joins TRBV5-1 and TRBJ1-1, with D unresolved. CDR1 is SGHRS and CDR2 is YFSETQ in the germline V gene. The CDR3 covers 8 residues. V gave up 5 bases and J gave up 9 bases, with 2 bases separating them. Here the CDR3 DNA reads TGCGCCAGCAGTCAAGCTTTCTTT. Protein product: CASSQAFF.

This chain uses TRBV5-1 with TRBJ2-1; no clear D gene. Germline assignment: CDR1 SGHRS and CDR2 YFSETQ. V lost 0 bases, J lost 5 bases, and 15 bases lay in between. This CDR3 has 16 residues. CDR3 bases: TGCGCCAGCAGCTTGGCCGTCGTAAAAACCAACAATGAGCAGTTCTTC. It yields the protein CASSLAVVKTNNEQFF.

The chain recombines TRBV11-3 with TRBJ2-3; possibly TRBD1 for D (5 bases). The CDR3 totals 12 residues. V lost 6 bases to trimming and J lost 4 bases, with 8 bases between them. CDR1 and CDR2 from the germline V gene are SGHNT and YENEEA. CDR3 bases: TGTGCCAGCAGGGACAACTCAGATACGCAGTATTTT. The encoded protein is CASRDNSDTQYF.

The chain links TRBV7-2 to TRBJ2-7; the D gene is possibly TRBD2 (7 bases). Germline assignment: CDR1 SGHTA and CDR2 FQGNSA. This CDR3 comprises 16 residues. The germline V and J ends were trimmed by 1 base and 3 bases, with 16 bases remaining between them. This CDR3 is CASSLGWGLADYEQYF. Here the CDR3 DNA reads TGTGCCAGCAGCTTAGGTTGGGGGCTAGCGGACTACGAGCAGTACTTC.

This clonotype was seen a handful of times. The chain combines TRBV4-1 with TRBJ2-3; 9 bases agree with TRBD2. CDR1 and CDR2 from the germline V gene are MGHRA and YSYEKL. The CDR3 runs to 17 residues. V was pared by 4 bases and J by 4 bases, with 12 bases of the junction left unmatched. CDR3 in amino acids: CASSRSIASGVPDTQYF. The CDR3 bases are TGCGCCAGCAGCCGATCAATCGCTAGCGGGGTACCAGATACGCAGTATTTT.

V gene TRBV6-5 combines with J gene TRBJ2-7, with D unresolved. This CDR3 is 14 amino acids long. V lost 6 bases and J 1 base, leaving 13 bases between the germline ends. The germline V gene has CDR1 MNHEY and CDR2 SVGAGI. CDR3 nucleotides: TGTGCCAGCAGCCGTCTCGGCGAGTCCTACGAGCAGTACTTC. It specifies CASSRLGESYEQYF.